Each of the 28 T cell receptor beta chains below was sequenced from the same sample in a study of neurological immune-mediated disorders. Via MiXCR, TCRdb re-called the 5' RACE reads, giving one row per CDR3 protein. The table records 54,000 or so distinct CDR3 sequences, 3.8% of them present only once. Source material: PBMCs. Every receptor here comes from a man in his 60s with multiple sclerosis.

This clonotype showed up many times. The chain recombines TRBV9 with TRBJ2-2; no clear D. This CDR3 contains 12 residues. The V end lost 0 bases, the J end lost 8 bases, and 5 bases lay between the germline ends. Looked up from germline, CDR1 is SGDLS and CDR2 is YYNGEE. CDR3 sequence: CASSVEGGELFF. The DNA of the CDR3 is TGTGCCAGCAGCGTAGAAGGAGGGGAGCTGTTTTTT.

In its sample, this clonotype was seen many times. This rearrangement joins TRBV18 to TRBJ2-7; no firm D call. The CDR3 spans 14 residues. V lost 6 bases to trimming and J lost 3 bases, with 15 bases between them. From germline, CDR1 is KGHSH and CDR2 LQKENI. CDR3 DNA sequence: TGTGCCAGCTCCATGGTTGACAAGTTCTACGAGCAGTACTTC. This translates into CASSMVDKFYEQYF.

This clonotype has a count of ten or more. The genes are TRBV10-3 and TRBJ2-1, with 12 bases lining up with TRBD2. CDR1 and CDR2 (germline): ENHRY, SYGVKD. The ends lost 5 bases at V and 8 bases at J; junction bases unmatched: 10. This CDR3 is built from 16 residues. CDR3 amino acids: CAISPRLAGDPDEQFF. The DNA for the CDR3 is TGTGCCATCAGTCCCCGACTAGCGGGAGACCCCGATGAGCAGTTCTTC.

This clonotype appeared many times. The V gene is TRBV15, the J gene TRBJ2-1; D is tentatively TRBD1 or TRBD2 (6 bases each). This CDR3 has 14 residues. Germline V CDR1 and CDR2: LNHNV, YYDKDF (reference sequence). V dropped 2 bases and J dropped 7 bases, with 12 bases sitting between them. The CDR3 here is CATSRRGVDNEQFF. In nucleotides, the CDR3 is TGTGCCACCAGCAGAAGGGGGGTGGATAATGAGCAGTTCTTC.

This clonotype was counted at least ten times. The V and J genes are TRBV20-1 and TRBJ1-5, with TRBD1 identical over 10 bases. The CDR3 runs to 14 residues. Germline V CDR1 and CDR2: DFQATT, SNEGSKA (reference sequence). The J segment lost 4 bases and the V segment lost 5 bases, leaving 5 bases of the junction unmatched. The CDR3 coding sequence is TGCAGTGCTCCGGACAGGGGGGTTAATCAGCCCCAGCATTTT. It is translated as CSAPDRGVNQPQHF.

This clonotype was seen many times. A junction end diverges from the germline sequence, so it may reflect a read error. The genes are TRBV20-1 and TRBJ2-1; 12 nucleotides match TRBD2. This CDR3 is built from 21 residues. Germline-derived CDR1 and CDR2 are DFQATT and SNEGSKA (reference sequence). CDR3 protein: CSARGNRTSGGFLSSYNEQFF. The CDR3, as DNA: TGCAGTGCAAGAGGGAATCGTACTAGCGGGGGGTTCCTAAGCTCCTACAATGAGCAGTTCTTC.

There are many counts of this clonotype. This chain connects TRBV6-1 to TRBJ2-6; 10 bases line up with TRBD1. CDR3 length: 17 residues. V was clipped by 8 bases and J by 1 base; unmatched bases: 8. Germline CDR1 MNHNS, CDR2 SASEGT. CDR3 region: CASWPRQGASGANVLTF. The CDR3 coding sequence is TGTGCCAGCTGGCCGAGACAGGGGGCATCTGGGGCCAACGTCCTGACTTTC.

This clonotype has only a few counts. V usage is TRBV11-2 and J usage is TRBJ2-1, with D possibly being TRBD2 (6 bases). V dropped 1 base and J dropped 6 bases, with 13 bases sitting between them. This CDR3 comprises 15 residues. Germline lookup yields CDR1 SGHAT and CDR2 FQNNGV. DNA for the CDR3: TGTGCCAGCAGCTTAGTACCGGGAGCAGGCAATGAGCAGTTCTTC. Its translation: CASSLVPGAGNEQFF. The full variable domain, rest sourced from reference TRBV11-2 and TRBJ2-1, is EAGVAQSPRYKIIEKRQSVAFWCNPISGHATLYWYQQILGQGPKLLIQFQNNGVVDDSQLPKDRFSAERLKGVDSTLKIQPAKLEDSAVYLCASSLVPGAGNEQFFGPGTRLTVL.

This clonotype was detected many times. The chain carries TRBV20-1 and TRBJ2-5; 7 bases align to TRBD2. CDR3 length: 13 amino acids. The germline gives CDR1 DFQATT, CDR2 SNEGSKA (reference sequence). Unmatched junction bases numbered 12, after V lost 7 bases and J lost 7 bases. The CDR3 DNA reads TGCAGTGGCCGAGCGGGGTCCGCAGGGACCCAGTACTTC. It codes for CSGRAGSAGTQYF.

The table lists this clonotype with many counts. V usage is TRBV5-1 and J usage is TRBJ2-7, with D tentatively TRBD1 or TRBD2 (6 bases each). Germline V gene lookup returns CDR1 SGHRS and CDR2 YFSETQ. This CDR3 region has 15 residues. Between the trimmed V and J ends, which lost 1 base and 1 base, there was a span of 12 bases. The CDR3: CASSLRGAGSYEQYF. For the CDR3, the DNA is TGCGCCAGCAGCTTGAGGGGGGCTGGATCCTACGAGCAGTACTTC.

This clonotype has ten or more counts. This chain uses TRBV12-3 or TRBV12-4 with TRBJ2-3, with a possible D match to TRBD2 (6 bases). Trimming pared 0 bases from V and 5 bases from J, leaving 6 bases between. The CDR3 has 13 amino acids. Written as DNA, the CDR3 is TGTGCCAGCAGTTTAGCCGGGAGAGATACGCAGTATTTT. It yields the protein CASSLAGRDTQYF.

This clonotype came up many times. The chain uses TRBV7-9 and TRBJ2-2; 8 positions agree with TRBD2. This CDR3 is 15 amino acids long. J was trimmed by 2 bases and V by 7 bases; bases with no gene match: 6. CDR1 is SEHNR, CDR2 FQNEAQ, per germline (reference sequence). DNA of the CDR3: TGTGCCAGCACCGTTAGCGGGAAAAACACCGGGGAGCTGTTTTTT. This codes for CASTVSGKNTGELFF.

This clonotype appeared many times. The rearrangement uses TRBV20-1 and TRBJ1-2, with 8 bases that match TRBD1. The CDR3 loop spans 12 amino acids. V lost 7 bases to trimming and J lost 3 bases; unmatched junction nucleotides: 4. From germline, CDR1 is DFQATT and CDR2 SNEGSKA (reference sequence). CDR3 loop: CSGQGSDYGYTF. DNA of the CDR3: TGCAGTGGACAGGGGAGTGACTATGGCTACACCTTC.

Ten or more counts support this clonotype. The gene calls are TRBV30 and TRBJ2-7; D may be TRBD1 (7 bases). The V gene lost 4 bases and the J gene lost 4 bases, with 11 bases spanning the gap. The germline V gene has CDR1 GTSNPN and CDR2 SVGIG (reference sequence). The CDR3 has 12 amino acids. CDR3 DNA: TGTGCCTGGAAACAGGGGACTTACGAGCAGTACTTC. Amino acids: CAWKQGTYEQYF.

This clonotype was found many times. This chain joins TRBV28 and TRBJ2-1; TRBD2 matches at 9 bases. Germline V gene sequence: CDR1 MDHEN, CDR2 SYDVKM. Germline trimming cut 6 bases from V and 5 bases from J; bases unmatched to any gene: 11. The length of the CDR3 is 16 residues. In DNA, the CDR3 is TGTGCCAGCAGGAGACGGCTAGCGGGACGTAACAATGAGCAGTTCTTC. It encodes CASRRRLAGRNNEQFF.

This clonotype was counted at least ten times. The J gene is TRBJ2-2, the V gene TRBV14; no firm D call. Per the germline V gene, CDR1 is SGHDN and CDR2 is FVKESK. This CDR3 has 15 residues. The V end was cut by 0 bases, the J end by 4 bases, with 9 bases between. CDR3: CASSQDMRITGELFF. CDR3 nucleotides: TGTGCCAGCAGCCAAGATATGAGGATCACCGGGGAGCTGTTTTTT. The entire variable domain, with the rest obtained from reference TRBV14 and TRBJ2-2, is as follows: EAGVTQFPSHSVIEKGQTVTLRCDPISGHDNLYWYRRVMGKEIKFLLHFVKESKQDESGMPNNRFLAERTGGTYSTLKVQPAELEDSGVYFCASSQDMRITGELFFGEGSRLTVL.

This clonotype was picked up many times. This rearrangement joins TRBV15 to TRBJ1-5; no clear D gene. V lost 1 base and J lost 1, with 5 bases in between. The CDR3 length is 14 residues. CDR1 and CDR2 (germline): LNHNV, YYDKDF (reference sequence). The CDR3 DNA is TGTGCCACCAGCAGAGCCTTGAGCAATCAGCCCCAGCATTTT. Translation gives CATSRALSNQPQHF.

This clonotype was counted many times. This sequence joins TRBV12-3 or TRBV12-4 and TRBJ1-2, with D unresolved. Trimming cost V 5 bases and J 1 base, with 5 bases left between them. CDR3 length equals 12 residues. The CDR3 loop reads CASSPINYGYTF. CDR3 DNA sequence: TGTGCCAGCAGTCCAATTAACTATGGCTACACCTTC.

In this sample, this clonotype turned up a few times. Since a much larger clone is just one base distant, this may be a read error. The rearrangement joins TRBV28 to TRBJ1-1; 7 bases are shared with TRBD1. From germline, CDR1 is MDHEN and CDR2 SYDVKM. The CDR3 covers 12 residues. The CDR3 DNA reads TGTGACAGCGAAGACAGGGCCACTGAAGCTTTCTTT. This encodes CDSEDRATEAFF. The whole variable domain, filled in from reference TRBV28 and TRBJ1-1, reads DVKVTQSSRYLVKRTGEKVFLECVQDMDHENMFWYRQDPGLGLRLIYFSYDVKMKEKGDIPEGYSVSREKKERFSLILESASTNQTSMYLCDSEDRATEAFFGQGTRLTVV.

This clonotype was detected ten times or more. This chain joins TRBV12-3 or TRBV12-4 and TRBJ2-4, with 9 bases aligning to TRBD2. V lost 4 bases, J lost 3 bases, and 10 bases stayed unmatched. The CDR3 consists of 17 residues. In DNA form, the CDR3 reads TGTGCCAGCAGTTCCCTCCTAGCGGGAAAGCACAAAAACATTCAGTACTTC. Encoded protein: CASSSLLAGKHKNIQYF.

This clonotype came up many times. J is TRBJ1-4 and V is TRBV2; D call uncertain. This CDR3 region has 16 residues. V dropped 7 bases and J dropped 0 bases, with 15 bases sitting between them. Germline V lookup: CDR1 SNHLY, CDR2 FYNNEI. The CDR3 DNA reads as TGTGCCAGCATCCTGACGGGAGCCACAACTAATGAAAAACTGTTTTTT. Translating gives CASILTGATTNEKLFF. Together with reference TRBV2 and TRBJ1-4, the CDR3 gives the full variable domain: EPEVTQTPSHQVTQMGQEVILRCVPISNHLYFYWYRQILGQKVEFLVSFYNNEISEKSEIFDDQFSVERPDGSNFTLKIRSTKLEDSAMYFCASILTGATTNEKLFFGSGTQLSVL.

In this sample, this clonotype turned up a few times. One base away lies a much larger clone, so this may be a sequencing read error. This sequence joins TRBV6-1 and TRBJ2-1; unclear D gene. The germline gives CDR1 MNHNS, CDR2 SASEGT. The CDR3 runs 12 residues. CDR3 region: CASSYLGNAQFF. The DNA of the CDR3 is TGTGCCAGCAGTTACTTAGGGAATGCGCAGTTCTTC.

The chain's CDR3 is CASSGAGAINTGELFF. CDR3 sequence (DNA): TGTGCCAGCAGTGGGGCGGGAGCGATCAACACCGGGGAGCTGTTTTTT. The chain recombines TRBV6-1 with TRBJ2-2, with 7 bases identical to TRBD2. CDR1 is MNHNS, CDR2 SASEGT, per germline. V shed 4 bases, J shed 2 bases, and the junction held 7 bases outside the gene matches. This CDR3 region has 16 residues.

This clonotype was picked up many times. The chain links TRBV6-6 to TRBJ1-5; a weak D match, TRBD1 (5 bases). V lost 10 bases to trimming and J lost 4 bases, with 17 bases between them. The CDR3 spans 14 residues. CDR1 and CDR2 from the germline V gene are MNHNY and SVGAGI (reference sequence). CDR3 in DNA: TGTGCCACCCGGTCGGGGGGAGTGAATCAGCCCCAGCATTTT. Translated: CATRSGGVNQPQHF.

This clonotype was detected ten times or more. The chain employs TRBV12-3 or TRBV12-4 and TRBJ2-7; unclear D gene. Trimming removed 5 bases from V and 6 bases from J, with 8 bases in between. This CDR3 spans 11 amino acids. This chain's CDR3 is CASSTTVEQYF. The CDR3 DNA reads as TGTGCCAGCAGTACTACGGTCGAGCAGTACTTC.

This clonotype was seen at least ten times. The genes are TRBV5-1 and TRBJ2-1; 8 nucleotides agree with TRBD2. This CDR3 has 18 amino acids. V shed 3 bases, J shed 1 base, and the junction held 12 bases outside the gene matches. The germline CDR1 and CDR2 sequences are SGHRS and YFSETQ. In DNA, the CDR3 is TGCGCCAGCAGCTCGTCCACTCCGGGACTAGGGTCCTACAATGAGCAGTTCTTC. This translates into CASSSSTPGLGSYNEQFF.

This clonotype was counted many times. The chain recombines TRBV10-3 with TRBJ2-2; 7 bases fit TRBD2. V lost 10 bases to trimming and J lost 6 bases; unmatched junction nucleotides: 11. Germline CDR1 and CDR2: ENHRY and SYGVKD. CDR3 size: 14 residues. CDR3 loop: CATSGAGEPGELFF. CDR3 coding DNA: TGTGCCACCAGCGGGGCGGGAGAGCCCGGGGAGCTGTTTTTT.

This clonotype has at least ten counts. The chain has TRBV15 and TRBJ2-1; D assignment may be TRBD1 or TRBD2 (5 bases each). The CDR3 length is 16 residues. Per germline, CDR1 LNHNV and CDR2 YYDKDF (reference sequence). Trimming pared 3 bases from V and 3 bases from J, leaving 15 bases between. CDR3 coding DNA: TGTGCCACCAGCAGCAACCGGGACGTTATCTACAATGAGCAGTTCTTC. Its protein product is CATSSNRDVIYNEQFF. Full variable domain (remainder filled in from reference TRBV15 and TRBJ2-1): DAMVIQNPRYQVTQFGKPVTLSCSQTLNHNVMYWYQQKSSQAPKLLFHYYDKDFNNEADTPDNFQSRRPNTSFCFLDIRSPGLGDTAMYLCATSSNRDVIYNEQFFGPGTRLTVL.